Listed below are T cell receptor beta chains from one sample, sequenced in a study of blood T cell repertoires in COVID-19. Data came from immunoSEQ multiplex PCR; TCRdb stores just in-frame clones and leaves some out. The sample shows 100,000 to 150,000 clones, 80% of them seen only once. Input material: peripheral blood. These receptors were obtained from an older man with acute or convalescent COVID-19. CDR3s include the opening cysteine and the closing phenylalanine or tryptophan. The order of the fields is CDR3 length, J gene, V gene, D gene, clone size, CDR3 DNA, CDR3 protein. A D gene is named only where the DNA matches it firmly. Not every row has a clone size; where given, it reads once, few, many or a size class.

length: 15
J: TRBJ1-3
V: TRBV2
D: -
size: -
DNA: TGTGCCAGCAGCATCACAGGGCGCTCTGGAAACACCATATATTTT
CDR3: CASSITGRSGNTIYF

length: 13
J: TRBJ2-7
V: TRBV5-4
D: TRBD1
size: -
DNA: TGTGCCAGCAGCTCCCTTACAGGGGACGAGCAGTACTTC
CDR3: CASSSLTGDEQYF

length: 15
J: TRBJ2-7
V: TRBV6-5
D: TRBD1
size: -
DNA: TGTGCCAGCAGTCCTGCCGGGACAGGGGCGGTCGAGCAGTACTTC
CDR3: CASSPAGTGAVEQYF

length: 14
J: TRBJ1-2
V: TRBV19
D: -
size: -
DNA: TGTGCCAGTAGTATTCCCAGCAGGGCACTTGGCTACACCTTC
CDR3: CASSIPSRALGYTF

length: 16
J: TRBJ2-2
V: TRBV6-1
D: TRBD2
size: -
DNA: TGTGCCAGCAGTGAACGTAGCGGGGGGACCACCGGGGAGCTGTTTTTT
CDR3: CASSERSGGTTGELFF

length: 14
J: TRBJ1-5
V: TRBV7-8
D: -
size: -
DNA: TGTGCCAGCAGCGAAACAGGGAACAATCAGCCCCAGCATTTT
CDR3: CASSETGNNQPQHF

length: 15
J: TRBJ2-1
V: TRBV5-6
D: TRBD2
size: -
DNA: TGTGCCAGCAGCGTTACTAGCGGGGGATACAATGAGCAGTTCTTC
CDR3: CASSVTSGGYNEQFF

length: 12
J: TRBJ2-1
V: TRBV6-5
D: -
size: -
DNA: TGTGCCAGCAGGGCAGGGGTCAATGAGCAGTTCTTC
CDR3: CASRAGVNEQFF

length: 13
J: TRBJ1-6
V: TRBV7-9
D: TRBD1
size: -
DNA: TGTGCCAGCAGCCGGGACAGTAATTCACCCCTCCACTTT
CDR3: CASSRDSNSPLHF

length: 16
J: TRBJ1-6
V: TRBV4-2
D: -
size: -
DNA: TGTGCCAGCAGCCAAGAGAGGGATCCCTATAATTCACCCCTCCACTTT
CDR3: CASSQERDPYNSPLHF

length: 16
J: TRBJ2-5
V: TRBV7-9
D: TRBD2
size: -
DNA: TGTGCCAGCAGCTTAAGGGGGACTAGCGGGGTGGAGACCCAGTACTTC
CDR3: CASSLRGTSGVETQYF

length: 15
J: TRBJ1-6
V: TRBV5-5
D: -
size: -
DNA: TGTGCCAGCAGCTCCAGTCCAGGGCCCGAATCACCCCTCCACTTT
CDR3: CASSSSPGPESPLHF

length: 16
J: TRBJ2-7
V: TRBV5-5
D: TRBD1
size: few
DNA: TGTGCCAGCAGCTCCAGCCTTGGACAGGGCTCCCTTGAGCAGTACTTC
CDR3: CASSSSLGQGSLEQYF

length: 15
J: TRBJ1-2
V: TRBV5-1
D: TRBD1
size: few
DNA: TGCGCCAGCAGCAGGGGGACAGGGCTGGGCTATGGCTACACCTTC
CDR3: CASSRGTGLGYGYTF

length: 15
J: TRBJ1-2
V: TRBV12-5
D: TRBD1
size: few
DNA: TGTGCTAGTGGCCCGCGACAGGGTCTAAACTATGGCTACACCTTC
CDR3: CASGPRQGLNYGYTF

length: 13
J: TRBJ1-6
V: TRBV5-1
D: -
size: -
DNA: TGCGCCAGCAGCGACAGATTGAATTCACCCCTCCACTTT
CDR3: CASSDRLNSPLHF